These 18 T cell receptor beta chains were sequenced from one sample in a study of neurological immune-mediated disorders. One entry per CDR3 protein results from TCRdb running MiXCR on the 5' RACE reads. The data contain some 120,000 distinct CDR3 sequences, about 3.4% of them singletons. The sequenced sample consisted of PBMCs. The source is a young woman with multiple sclerosis.

This clonotype has ten or more counts. This sequence joins TRBV29-1 and TRBJ1-1; TRBD1 matches at 7 bases. The V gene's germline CDR1 is SQVTM and CDR2 ANQGSEA. The CDR3 consists of 11 residues. Trimming at V came to 7 bases and at J to 5 bases, leaving 4 bases not matched to a gene. The CDR3: CSGQGGTEAFF. CDR3 nucleotide sequence: TGCAGCGGGCAGGGGGGGACTGAAGCTTTCTTT.

This clonotype has at least ten counts. The chain has TRBV5-1 and TRBJ2-7, with a tentative D call TRBD2 (5 bases). The CDR3 totals 14 residues. From germline, CDR1 is SGHRS and CDR2 YFSETQ. Trimming left V 4 bases short and J 1 base short, with 12 bases between. The CDR3 is CASSEGYSSYEQYF. Written as DNA, the CDR3 is TGCGCCAGCAGCGAGGGTTATAGTTCCTACGAGCAGTACTTC.

In this sample, this clonotype turned up many times. The chain combines TRBV29-1 with TRBJ2-7; D unclear. CDR1 and CDR2 from the germline V gene are SQVTM and ANQGSEA. This CDR3 spans 11 amino acids. V lost 1 base, J lost 3 bases, and 4 bases lay in between. CDR3 sequence: CSVEGGYEQYF. In nucleotides, the CDR3 is TGCAGCGTTGAAGGAGGCTACGAGCAGTACTTC.

The sample holds many counts of this clonotype. J is TRBJ2-3 and V is TRBV7-2, with D maybe TRBD1 (6 bases). Germline CDR1 SGHTA, CDR2 FQGNSA. Trimming took off 1 base at V and 6 bases at J, with 14 bases between the two ends. The CDR3 totals 15 residues. CDR3 DNA sequence: TGTGCCAGCAGCTTAGGGGGGCCCGGTTTCGATACGCAGTATTTT. Its translation is CASSLGGPGFDTQYF. The full variable domain, rest sourced from reference TRBV7-2 and TRBJ2-3, is GAGVSQSPSNKVTEKGKDVELRCDPISGHTALYWYRQSLGQGLEFLIYFQGNSAPDKSGLPSDRFSAERTGGSVSTLTIQRTQQEDSAVYLCASSLGGPGFDTQYFGPGTRLTVL.

This clonotype was counted many times. V gene TRBV20-1 combines with J gene TRBJ1-3; 10 bases are shared with TRBD1. The CDR3 is 14 amino acids. Germline assignment: CDR1 DFQATT and CDR2 SNEGSKA (reference sequence). V trimming: 6 bases; J trimming: 0 bases; junction bases outside the gene matches: 2. CDR3 in amino acids: CSAWTGGSGNTIYF. In nucleotides, the CDR3 is TGCAGTGCCTGGACAGGGGGCTCTGGAAACACCATATATTTT.

The V call is TRBV12-3 or TRBV12-4, the J call TRBJ1-4, with 7 bases aligning to TRBD1. Trimming took 6 bases from V and 5 from J; bases not matched to a gene: 6. This CDR3 is 14 amino acids long. In nucleotides, the CDR3 is TGTGCCAGCAGACCGACAGGGCAAAATGAAAAACTGTTTTTT. Residues: CASRPTGQNEKLFF.

This clonotype was found many times. The rearrangement joins TRBV11-2 to TRBJ2-1; 9 bases line up with TRBD2. V shed 3 bases, J shed 7 bases, and the junction held 10 bases outside the gene matches. This CDR3 has 16 residues. The V gene's germline CDR1 is SGHAT and CDR2 FQNNGV. CDR3 in amino acids: CASSFFPGLARNEQFF. The CDR3 region has the DNA TGTGCCAGCAGCTTTTTTCCGGGACTAGCTCGTAATGAGCAGTTCTTC.

This clonotype was recorded many times. This chain uses TRBV4-3 with TRBJ2-3; D is undetermined. The ends were cut back, 4 bases at V and 2 bases at J, with 16 bases in the middle. CDR1 is LGHNA and CDR2 is YSLEER in the germline V gene. This CDR3 has 16 amino acids. CDR3 region: CASSRSTGGFTDTQYF. The CDR3 nucleotides read TGCGCCAGCAGCCGGAGTACGGGCGGATTCACAGATACGCAGTATTTT.

The sample holds many counts of this clonotype. The chain joins TRBV5-1 to TRBJ2-1; D unresolved. Between the trimmed V and J ends, which lost 4 bases and 9 bases, there was a span of 20 bases. This CDR3 comprises 15 residues. The V gene's germline CDR1 is SGHRS and CDR2 YFSETQ. CDR3 loop: CASSLRTDPRGEQFF. CDR3 bases: TGCGCCAGCAGCCTTCGGACCGATCCGAGAGGTGAGCAGTTCTTC.

This clonotype was observed at least ten times. This chain uses TRBV20-1 with TRBJ2-3; TRBD2 might be the D (7 bases). V gave up 6 bases and J gave up 4 bases, with 17 bases separating them. The CDR3 covers 14 residues. Germline loops: CDR1 DFQATT, CDR2 SNEGSKA (reference sequence). This chain's CDR3 is CSAAGAGVADTQYF. In nucleotides, the CDR3 is TGCAGTGCCGCGGGGGCAGGGGTGGCAGATACGCAGTATTTT.

There are many counts of this clonotype. This chain uses TRBV27 with TRBJ1-1; no clear D gene. Germline V gene lookup returns CDR1 MNHEY and CDR2 SMNVEV (reference sequence). The CDR3 totals 14 residues. Trimming took 1 base from V and 1 from J, leaving 7 bases between them. The CDR3 DNA sequence: TGTGCCAGCAGTTTATTCGACGGGAACACTGAAGCTTTCTTT. It is translated as CASSLFDGNTEAFF.

In its sample, this clonotype was seen many times. The chain carries TRBV10-3 and TRBJ2-1; 11 bases are a match to TRBD2. The germline V gene encodes CDR1 ENHRY and CDR2 SYGVKD. The CDR3 has 16 amino acids. V dropped 5 bases and J dropped 7; count of bases not matched to a gene: 10. CDR3 DNA: TGTGCCATCAGTCATACGCTAGCGGGAGGTAAAAATGAGCAGTTCTTC. Its protein is CAISHTLAGGKNEQFF.

This clonotype was counted many times. J is TRBJ2-1 and V is TRBV6-1; D is tentatively TRBD1 or TRBD2 (5 bases each). Trimming cost V 0 bases and J 9 bases, with 21 bases left between them. The CDR3 sequence is 17 residues long. The germline CDR1 and CDR2 sequences are MNHNS and SASEGT. CDR3 region: CASSEAHSWGFGTEQFF. In DNA, the CDR3 is TGTGCCAGCAGTGAAGCGCATAGTTGGGGGTTCGGGACTGAGCAGTTCTTC.

This clonotype was recorded at least ten times. The chain has TRBV20-1 and TRBJ2-1, with D perhaps being TRBD1 or TRBD2 (5 bases each). The CDR3 is 13 residues long. Per the germline V gene, CDR1 is DFQATT and CDR2 is SNEGSKA (reference sequence). V was pared by 3 bases and J by 6 bases, with 12 bases between. The CDR3 DNA is TGCAGTGCTAGCGTCCCAGGGACCAATGAGCAGTTCTTC. It specifies CSASVPGTNEQFF.

This clonotype occurred many times. This chain uses TRBV5-6 with TRBJ2-5, with D hard to call. The germline V and J ends were trimmed by 0 bases and 7 bases, with 7 bases remaining between them. This CDR3 has 12 residues. Germline loops: CDR1 SGHDT, CDR2 YYEEEE. The CDR3 DNA sequence: TGTGCCAGCAGCTTGGGCGATCGGACCCAGTACTTC. This codes for CASSLGDRTQYF.

This clonotype was seen repeatedly, ten times or more. The chain employs TRBV5-1 and TRBJ1-2, with D possibly matching TRBD1 (6 bases). V gave up 0 bases and J gave up 7 bases, with 10 bases separating them. Per the germline V gene, CDR1 is SGHRS and CDR2 is YFSETQ. This CDR3 is built from 13 residues. CDR3 DNA: TGCGCCAGCAGCTTGGATAACAGGGTTGGCTACACCTTC. The encoded protein is CASSLDNRVGYTF. Filled out from reference TRBV5-1 and TRBJ1-2, the complete variable domain reads KAGVTQTPRYLIKTRGQQVTLSCSPISGHRSVSWYQQTPGQGLQFLFEYFSETQRNKGNFPGRFSGRQFSNSRSEMNVSTLELGDSALYLCASSLDNRVGYTFGSGTRLTVV.

The sample holds many counts of this clonotype. The chain links TRBV5-6 to TRBJ2-5, with 7 bases identical to TRBD2. Looked up from germline, CDR1 is SGHDT and CDR2 is YYEEEE. V lost 4 bases and J lost 0; bases outside the gene matches: 3. The CDR3 length is 14 residues. The CDR3: CASSTGLDQETQYF. CDR3 nucleotides: TGTGCCAGCAGCACCGGACTAGACCAAGAGACCCAGTACTTC.

This clonotype was found many times. The genes are TRBV7-8 and TRBJ2-2; D tentatively reads TRBD1 or TRBD2 (6 bases each). CDR3 size: 15 residues. Germline loops: CDR1 SGHVS, CDR2 FQNEAQ. V lost 9 bases and J 9 bases, leaving 23 bases between the germline ends. CDR3 loop: CASSSQQPGGRELFF. In DNA, the CDR3 is TGTGCCAGTTCGTCACAGCAACCCGGGGGCAGGGAGCTGTTTTTT.